What follows are 12 T cell receptor beta chains derived from one specimen sequenced in a study of T cells in Graves' hyperthyroidism and ophthalmopathy. It was RNA transcripts that yielded the amplified TCR beta CDR3 regions. When the TCR CDR3 underwent first-round RT-PCR, the HTBI primer set was used. Using its own MiXCR run on the multiplex PCR reads, TCRdb lists one record per CDR3 protein. The sample carries 250,000 to 350,000 distinct CDR3 sequences, around 20% recorded once. Sequencing was done on a sample of blood. All receptors come from a young man with Graves' ophthalmopathy.

In its sample, this clonotype was seen once. The chain uses TRBV7-9 and TRBJ2-7; no definite D call. V was shortened by 5 bases and J by 9 bases, with 20 bases between the two germline ends. CDR1 SEHNR and CDR2 FQNEAQ come from the germline V gene (reference sequence). The CDR3 contains 14 residues. Written as DNA, the CDR3 is TGTGCCAGCAGCCCGGGTCTTACAATCCTGGGGCAGTACTTC. The encoded protein is CASSPGLTILGQYF.

CDR3 sequence (DNA): TGCAGCGTCCGGGGGACAAACAGGTCCCCGGACTACGAGCAGTACTTC. Amino acid sequence: CSVRGTNRSPDYEQYF. The J gene is TRBJ2-7, the V gene TRBV29-1, with D possibly called TRBD1 or TRBD2 (6 bases each). The CDR3 has 16 residues. Trimming stripped 6 bases from V and 3 bases from J, with 24 bases between. CDR1 is SQVTM and CDR2 is ANQGSEA in the germline V gene.

This clonotype appeared a few times. This chain uses TRBV7-2 with TRBJ2-5; D unclear. CDR1 and CDR2 from the germline V gene are SGHTA and FQGNSA. Trimming left V 1 base short and J 7 bases short, with 13 bases between. The CDR3 totals 14 residues. CDR3 coding DNA: TGTGCCAGCAGCTTAGGTAGATCCTCGGGGACCCAGTACTTC. Its translation is CASSLGRSSGTQYF.

This clonotype was seen repeatedly, ten times or more. The V call is TRBV3-1, the J call TRBJ2-5; D might be TRBD1 (6 bases). Germline CDR1 LGHDT, CDR2 YNNKEL (reference sequence). The CDR3 spans 14 residues. The germline V and J ends were trimmed by 0 bases and 3 bases, with 8 bases remaining between them. CDR3 in amino acids: CASSQDHREETQYF. In DNA form, the CDR3 reads TGTGCCAGCAGCCAAGACCACAGGGAAGAGACCCAGTACTTC.

This clonotype showed up just a few times. The genes are TRBV7-2 and TRBJ2-3; perhaps TRBD1 as D (7 bases). Germline loops: CDR1 SGHTA, CDR2 FQGNSA. The CDR3 is made up of 15 amino acids. V gave up 3 bases and J gave up 8 bases, with 18 bases separating them. The CDR3 loop is CASSLEGARKGTQYF. The CDR3 DNA follows: TGTGCCAGCAGCTTGGAGGGGGCGAGGAAGGGTACGCAGTATTTT. The variable domain in full, completed from reference TRBV7-2 and TRBJ2-3, reads GAGVSQSPSNKVTEKGKDVELRCDPISGHTALYWYRQSLGQGLEFLIYFQGNSAPDKSGLPSDRFSAERTGGSVSTLTIQRTQQEDSAVYLCASSLEGARKGTQYFGPGTRLTVL.

This clonotype was detected ten times or more. This sequence joins TRBV10-3 and TRBJ2-7; 8 positions match TRBD1. The CDR3 is 15 amino acids. Germline V CDR1 and CDR2: ENHRY, SYGVKD. The V and J ends lost 4 bases and 0 bases, in that order; junction bases with no gene match: 5. Here the CDR3 DNA reads TGTGCCATCAGTGCTTCAGGGGGCGCCTCCTACGAGCAGTACTTC. Translating gives CAISASGGASYEQYF.

This clonotype was seen only a few times. The V gene is TRBV29-1, the J gene TRBJ2-1; 9 nucleotides line up with TRBD1. Germline V CDR1 and CDR2: SQVTM, ANQGSEA. V trimming: 4 bases; J trimming: 7 bases; junction bases outside the gene matches: 14. This CDR3 spans 16 amino acids. The CDR3 spells CSVASGRQGVRNEQFF. DNA of the CDR3: TGCAGCGTTGCATCGGGAAGACAGGGGGTTAGGAATGAGCAGTTCTTC.

This clonotype was seen more than once but under ten times. The V and J genes are TRBV4-2 and TRBJ1-2; D is undetermined. Deletions cut 0 bases from V and 7 bases from J, with 15 bases between. The CDR3 length is 15 residues. CDR1 is LGHNA, CDR2 YNFKEQ, per germline. In DNA form, the CDR3 reads TGTGCCAGCAGCCAAGATCTATGGGAGTTGCGTGGCTACACCTTC. Protein product: CASSQDLWELRGYTF.

The V gene is TRBV7-9, the J gene TRBJ2-1; D uncertain. The J call may not be correct, given that the DNA end is closer to TRBJ2-7. CDR1 and CDR2 from the germline V gene are SEHNR and FQNEAQ (reference sequence). This CDR3 comprises 13 residues. CDR3 DNA sequence: TGTGCCAGCAGCTTACGTGAGCTCAATGAGCAGTACTTC. Translating it yields CASSLRELNEQYF.

This clonotype has just a few counts. The rearrangement links TRBV7-8 to TRBJ2-2; 10 bases agree with TRBD2. The CDR3 runs to 16 residues. Trimming at V came to 4 bases and at J to 10 bases, leaving 12 bases not matched to a gene. In germline, CDR1 is SGHVS, CDR2 FQNEAQ. The CDR3: CASSSRGTSGREELFF. The CDR3 region has the DNA TGTGCCAGCAGCTCGCGCGGAACGAGCGGGAGGGAGGAGCTGTTTTTT.

The chain employs TRBV20-1 and TRBJ1-6, with D unresolved. CDR1 and CDR2 (germline): DFQATT, SNEGSKA (reference sequence). V lost 6 bases to trimming and J lost 1 base, with 16 bases between them. There are 16 residues in the CDR3. The CDR3 DNA reads as TGCAGTGCCCCAACCGCGGGCTATTCCTATAATTCACCCCTCCACTTT. Translation: CSAPTAGYSYNSPLHF.

The chain employs TRBV28 and TRBJ2-3; D gene unclear. CDR1 is MDHEN, CDR2 SYDVKM, per germline. Deletions cut 6 bases from V and 1 base from J, with 14 bases between. The CDR3 extends over 15 amino acids. The CDR3 nucleotides are TGTGCCAGCAGCCCCCCCTCCCCCGGCACAGATACGCAGTATTTT. Protein: CASSPPSPGTDTQYF. Based on the CDR3 plus reference TRBV28 and TRBJ2-3, the full variable domain is DVKVTQSSRYLVKRTGEKVFLECVQDMDHENMFWYRQDPGLGLRLIYFSYDVKMKEKGDIPEGYSVSREKKERFSLILESASTNQTSMYLCASSPPSPGTDTQYFGPGTRLTVL.